Listed below are T cell receptor beta chains from one sample, sequenced in a study of blood T cell repertoires in COVID-19. The assay was immunoSEQ multiplex PCR, and TCRdb's table has in-frame clones only and misses some. The sample includes about 220,000 clones, 90% of them seen just once. The specimen sequenced was PBMCs or T cells enriched from blood (not recorded which). Source of these receptors: a man under 40 who had been exposed to COVID-19. Each CDR3 is given with its conserved first and last residue. The D gene is left open where the match is weak. Part of the rows lack a size; the others show once, few, many or a class for expanded clones.

D gene	clone size	V gene	J gene	CDR3 protein	CDR3 DNA
TRBD1	.	TRBV25-1	TRBJ1-6	CASSEGTAHSPLHF	TGTGCCAGCAGTGAGGGGACAGCCCATTCACCCCTCCACTTT
.	.	TRBV19	TRBJ2-5	CASSIAAIRGETQYF	TGTGCCAGTAGTATAGCTGCAATCCGGGGGGAGACCCAGTACTTC
.	.	TRBV9	TRBJ2-5	CASSGTGRETQYF	TGTGCCAGCAGCGGTACGGGTCGAGAGACCCAGTACTTC
.	.	TRBV27	TRBJ2-2	CASSPQRGITGELFF	TGTGCCAGCAGCCCCCAACGGGGGATTACCGGGGAGCTGTTTTTT
TRBD1	few	TRBV6-2/TRBV6-3	TRBJ2-3	CASSLDRAPDTQYF	TGTGCCAGCAGTCTGGACAGGGCCCCAGATACGCAGTATTTT
TRBD2	.	TRBV10-3	TRBJ2-3	CAQAPSGGTDTQYF	TGTGCCCAAGCCCCCAGCGGGGGCACAGATACGCAGTATTTT
.	once	TRBV30	TRBJ1-5	CAWSVWSQGQPPPNQPQHF	TGTGCCTGGAGTGTTTGGTCGCAGGGCCAACCTCCCCCAAATCAGCCCCAGCATTTT
.	.	TRBV9	TRBJ1-6	CASSLRQESLPLHF	TGTGCCAGCAGCTTAAGACAGGAAAGTCTACCCCTCCACTTT
TRBD2	.	TRBV2	TRBJ2-2	CASLATSPGVGELFF	TGTGCCAGTTTGGCGACTAGCCCCGGAGTCGGGGAGCTGTTTTTT
.	once	TRBV5-8	TRBJ1-2	CASSSGNWGGYTF	TGTGCCAGCAGCTCGGGGAACTGGGGTGGCTACACCTTC
TRBD1	.	TRBV19	TRBJ1-4	CASSPTGGVANEKLFF	TGTGCCAGTAGTCCTACAGGGGGTGTGGCTAATGAAAAACTGTTTTTT
.	.	TRBV7-9	TRBJ2-3	CASSLEGASLSTDTQYF	TGTGCCAGCAGCTTGGAGGGGGCGAGCCTCAGCACAGATACGCAGTATTTT
TRBD1	.	TRBV9	TRBJ1-2	CASSAQGGSYGYTF	TGTGCCAGCAGCGCCCAGGGGGGTAGCTATGGCTACACCTTC
.	few	TRBV6-5	TRBJ1-2	CASSYSAAQGSYGYTF	TGTGCCAGCAGTTACTCTGCAGCTCAGGGGAGCTATGGCTACACCTTC
TRBD1	.	TRBV10-2	TRBJ1-5	CASSPPAEGAPNQPQHF	TGCGCCAGCTCTCCGCCGGCGGAGGGGGCCCCCAATCAGCCCCAGCATTTT
.	.	TRBV5-1	TRBJ2-5	CASSLDRGPARQETQYF	TGCGCCAGCAGCTTGGATAGGGGCCCGGCAAGGCAAGAGACCCAGTACTTC
TRBD2	.	TRBV5-4	TRBJ2-5	CASSRTSLETQYF	TGTGCCAGCAGCCGGACTAGTCTGGAGACCCAGTACTTC
.	once	TRBV11-2	TRBJ2-4	CASSSLGGAPKNIQYF	TGTGCCAGCAGCTCTCTTGGGGGGGCCCCCAAAAACATTCAGTACTTC
TRBD1	.	TRBV5-4	TRBJ2-2	CASSVRTGRTGELFF	TGTGCCAGCAGCGTACGGACAGGGCGAACCGGGGAGCTGTTTTTT
.	.	TRBV10-3	TRBJ1-5	CAISELIGNQPQHF	TGTGCCATCAGTGAGCTTATAGGCAATCAGCCCCAGCATTTT
.	.	TRBV9	TRBJ2-3	CASSATTGVSTDTQYF	TGTGCCAGCAGCGCAACCACGGGGGTTAGCACAGATACGCAGTATTTT
TRBD1	.	TRBV30	TRBJ2-7	CALTRDRVSHEQYF	TGTGCGTTAACCCGGGACAGGGTCTCCCACGAGCAGTACTTC
TRBD1	once	TRBV6-5	TRBJ1-5	CASKGANMDQPQHF	TGTGCCAGCAAGGGGGCGAATATGGATCAGCCCCAGCATTTT
.	.	TRBV7-9	TRBJ2-3	CASLPGVSDTQYF	TGTGCCAGCCTCCCAGGGGTCTCAGATACGCAGTATTTT
.	few	TRBV4-1	TRBJ1-4	CASSLILGQNEKLFF	TGCGCCAGCAGCCTCATTCTAGGTCAAAATGAAAAACTGTTTTTT
TRBD1	once	TRBV7-6	TRBJ1-1	CASSLRSGGPNTEAFF	TGTGCCAGCAGCTTAAGGTCAGGGGGACCGAACACTGAAGCTTTCTTT
TRBD1	.	TRBV7-9	TRBJ1-5	CASSLTGVNQPQHF	TGTGCCAGCAGTCTCACAGGGGTCAATCAGCCCCAGCATTTT
.	.	TRBV4-1	TRBJ1-1	CASSQDSGMVTEAFF	TGCGCCAGCAGCCAAGATTCGGGGATGGTTACTGAAGCTTTCTTT
.	.	TRBV6-1	TRBJ1-5	CASSEGGGYQPQHF	TGTGCCAGCAGTGAAGGGGGAGGGTATCAGCCCCAGCATTTT
.	.	TRBV6-1	TRBJ1-3	CASSEAAGAGNTIYF	TGTGCCAGCAGTGAAGCAGCAGGTGCTGGAAACACCATATATTTT
TRBD2	.	TRBV4-1	TRBJ2-1	CASSPRTSGGAYEQFF	TGCGCCAGCAGCCCCCGGACTAGCGGGGGGGCTTATGAGCAGTTCTTC
.	.	TRBV2	TRBJ2-3	CASSEDSSTDTQYF	TGTGCCAGCAGTGAAGACTCGAGCACAGATACGCAGTATTTT
.	.	TRBV19	TRBJ1-5	CASSIRGSNQPQHF	TGTGCCAGTAGTATCAGGGGAAGCAATCAGCCCCAGCATTTT
.	.	TRBV5-8	TRBJ1-5	CASRPRQENSNQPQHF	TGTGCCAGCAGGCCTCGACAGGAAAATAGCAATCAGCCCCAGCATTTT
.	once	TRBV20-1	TRBJ2-7	CSPHRAHEQYF	TGCAGTCCCCACAGGGCCCACGAGCAGTACTTC
TRBD1	.	TRBV24-1	TRBJ2-5	CATSDPRQGGTQYF	TGTGCCACCAGTGACCCCCGACAGGGTGGGACCCAGTACTTC
.	.	TRBV2	TRBJ2-3	CASSESGVSTDTQYF	TGTGCCAGCAGTGAATCCGGGGTGAGCACAGATACGCAGTATTTT
.	.	TRBV4-1	TRBJ2-5	CASSQLPGETQYF	TGCGCCAGCAGCCAACTACCTGGAGAGACCCAGTACTTC
TRBD1	.	TRBV7-9	TRBJ2-3	CASSRQGASTDTQYF	TGTGCCAGCAGCCGACAGGGGGCGAGCACAGATACGCAGTATTTT
.	once	TRBV5-5	TRBJ1-2	CASSLDQVGYGYTF	TGTGCCAGCAGCTTGGATCAGGTGGGCTATGGCTACACCTTC
TRBD2	.	TRBV29-1	TRBJ2-1	CSVEAGPGTNYNEQFF	TGCAGCGTTGAAGCGGGTCCCGGGACTAACTACAATGAGCAGTTCTTC
TRBD1	once	TRBV27	TRBJ2-7	CASGTGGEYEQYF	TGTGCCAGCGGGACAGGGGGGGAGTACGAGCAGTACTTC